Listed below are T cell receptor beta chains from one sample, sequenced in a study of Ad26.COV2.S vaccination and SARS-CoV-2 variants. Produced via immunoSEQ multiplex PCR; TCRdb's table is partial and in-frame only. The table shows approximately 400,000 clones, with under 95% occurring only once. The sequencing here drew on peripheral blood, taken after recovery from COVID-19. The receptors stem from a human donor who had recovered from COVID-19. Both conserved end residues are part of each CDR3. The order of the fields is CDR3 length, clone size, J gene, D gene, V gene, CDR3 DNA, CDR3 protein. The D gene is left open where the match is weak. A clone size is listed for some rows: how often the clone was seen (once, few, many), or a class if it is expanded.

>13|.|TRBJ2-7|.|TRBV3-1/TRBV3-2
TGTGCCAGCAGCCAAGGGGGACTTATCGAGCAGTACTTC
CASSQGGLIEQYF
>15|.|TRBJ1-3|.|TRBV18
TGTGCCAGCTCGGTCGCCAGCTCCTCTGGAAACACCATATATTTT
CASSVASSSGNTIYF
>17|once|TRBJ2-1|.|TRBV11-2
TGTGCCAGCAGCTTAGATCTGGGTCAGGGGAGGGGTAATGAGCAGTTCTTC
CASSLDLGQGRGNEQFF
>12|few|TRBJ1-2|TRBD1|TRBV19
TGTGCCAGTAGTTACCGGACAGGTGGCTACACCTTC
CASSYRTGGYTF
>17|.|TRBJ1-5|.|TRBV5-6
TGTGCCAGCGGCCTGGGGGGGCGAGGTGGGCCTAATCAGCCCCAGCATTTT
CASGLGGRGGPNQPQHF
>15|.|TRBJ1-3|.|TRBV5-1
TGCGCCAGCAGCCGCGGGACCGACTCTGGAAACACCATATATTTT
CASSRGTDSGNTIYF
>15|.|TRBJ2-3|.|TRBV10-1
TGCGCCAGCAGTGAGGTGGGGGCTAGCACAGATACGCAGTATTTT
CASSEVGASTDTQYF
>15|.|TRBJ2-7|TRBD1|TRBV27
TGTGCCAGCAGTCCCTACGGGACAGTCCTCTACGAGCAGTACTTC
CASSPYGTVLYEQYF
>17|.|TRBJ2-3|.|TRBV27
TGTGCCAGCAGTTTTGTCGGGCCCGACTTAGGATCAGATACGCAGTATTTT
CASSFVGPDLGSDTQYF
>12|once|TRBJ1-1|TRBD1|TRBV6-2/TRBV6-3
TGTGCCAGCAGTTATTTGACAGGGAAAGCTTTCTTT
CASSYLTGKAFF
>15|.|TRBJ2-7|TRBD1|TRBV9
TGTGCCAGCAGCGTAGTTCCAGGGGGCCGCAACGAGCAGTACTTC
CASSVVPGGRNEQYF
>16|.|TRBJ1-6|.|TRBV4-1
TGCGCCAGCAGCCCTAATTGGGGGGCCAATCGTTCACCCCTCCACTTT
CASSPNWGANRSPLHF
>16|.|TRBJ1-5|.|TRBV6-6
TGTGCCAGCAGCTCAGGTCGGGGCCGGAGGAATCAGCCCCAGCATTTT
CASSSGRGRRNQPQHF
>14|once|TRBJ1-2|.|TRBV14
TGTGCCAGCAGCCAAGCCGAGGGTTTGTGGGGCTACACCTTC
CASSQAEGLWGYTF
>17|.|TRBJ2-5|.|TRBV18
TGTGCCAGCTCACCACCATCCAGACAGGGAGGCCAAGAGACCCAGTACTTC
CASSPPSRQGGQETQYF
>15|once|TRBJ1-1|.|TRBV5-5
TGTGCCAGCAGCTTGGAATTTGGGGGGGACACTGAAGCTTTCTTT
CASSLEFGGDTEAFF
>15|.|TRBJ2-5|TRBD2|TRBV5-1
TGCGCCAGCAGCTTGGGACCGGGGGGGACAGAGACCCAGTACTTC
CASSLGPGGTETQYF
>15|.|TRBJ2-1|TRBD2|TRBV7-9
TGTGCCAGCAGCCCGCTAGCGGGGGGTTTGGGTGAGCAGTTCTTC
CASSPLAGGLGEQFF
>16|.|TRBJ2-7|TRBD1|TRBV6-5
TGTGCCAGCAGTTTAACCGGGACAGGGCGGAGATACGAGCAGTACTTC
CASSLTGTGRRYEQYF
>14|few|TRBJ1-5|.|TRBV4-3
TGCGCCAGCAGCCAAGAAACAGGTACTCAGCCCCAGCATTTT
CASSQETGTQPQHF
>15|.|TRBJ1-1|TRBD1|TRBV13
TGTGCCAGCAGCGTACAGGGGGCAAGGGACACTGAAGCTTTCTTT
CASSVQGARDTEAFF
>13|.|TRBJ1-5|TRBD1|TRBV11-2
TGTGCCAGCAGTTTACAGGGGATCCAGCCCCAGCATTTT
CASSLQGIQPQHF
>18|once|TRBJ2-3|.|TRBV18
TGTGCCAGCTCACCACTTCCCGGGGGGCTGCTTAGCACAGATACGCAGTATTTT
CASSPLPGGLLSTDTQYF
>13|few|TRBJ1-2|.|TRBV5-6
TGTGCCAGCAGTATTCCAAGTAACTATGGCTACACCTTC
CASSIPSNYGYTF
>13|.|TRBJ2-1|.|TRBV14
TGTGCCAGCAGCCAGGCCAGGCGAAATGAGCAGTTCTTC
CASSQARRNEQFF
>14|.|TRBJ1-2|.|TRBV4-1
TGCGCCAGCAGCCGGGCAGCAGCTAACTATGGCTACACCTTC
CASSRAAANYGYTF
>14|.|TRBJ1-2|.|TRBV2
TGTGCCAGCAGGCTACAGGGAGCTAACTATGGCTACACCTTC
CASRLQGANYGYTF
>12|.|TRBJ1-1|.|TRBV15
TGTGCCACCAGCAGAGAACCCTCGGAAGCTTTCTTT
CATSREPSEAFF
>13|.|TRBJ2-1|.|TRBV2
TGTGCCAGCAACCCACAGGGCCAAAGTGAGCAGTTCTTC
CASNPQGQSEQFF
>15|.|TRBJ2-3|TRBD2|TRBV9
TGTGCCAGCAGCGTAGAGGGGAGGGAGGGGGATACGCAGTATTTT
CASSVEGREGDTQYF
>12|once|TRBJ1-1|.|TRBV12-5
TGTGCTAGTGGCTCCTCCCGGGTTGGAGCTTTCTTT
CASGSSRVGAFF
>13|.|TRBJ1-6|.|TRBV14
TGTGCCAGCAGACAAAATGGCGGCCTCCCCCTCCACTTT
CASRQNGGLPLHF
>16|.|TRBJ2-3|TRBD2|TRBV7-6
TGTGCCAGCAGCTACTGGACTAGCGGGGAGGGAGATACGCAGTATTTT
CASSYWTSGEGDTQYF
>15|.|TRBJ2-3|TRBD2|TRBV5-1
TGCGCCACCTACCCGCTTGCGGGGGGGCCAGATACGCAGTATTTT
CATYPLAGGPDTQYF
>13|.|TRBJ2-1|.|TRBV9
TGTGCCAGCAGTGGATTTAGGGAAAGCGAGCAGTTCTTC
CASSGFRESEQFF
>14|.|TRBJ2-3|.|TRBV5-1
TGCGCCAGCAGCTTTGGCGTCAGCACAGATACGCAGTATTTT
CASSFGVSTDTQYF
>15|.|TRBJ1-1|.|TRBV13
TGTGCCAGCAGCACAGGGTGGCGCTCAGACACTGAAGCTTTCTTT
CASSTGWRSDTEAFF
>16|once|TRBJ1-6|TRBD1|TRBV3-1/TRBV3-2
TGTGCCAGCAGCCAGACAGGGTTGGAATATAATTCACCCCTCCACTTT
CASSQTGLEYNSPLHF
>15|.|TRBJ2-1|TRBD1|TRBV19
TGTGCCGAGGGATTTCGGGACAGAACCTACAATGAGCAGTTCTTC
CAEGFRDRTYNEQFF
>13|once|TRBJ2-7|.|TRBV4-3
TGCGCCAGCAGCCAAGCGGTTTCCTACGAGCAGTACTTC
CASSQAVSYEQYF
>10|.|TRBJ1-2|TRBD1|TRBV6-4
TGTGCCAGGTTGGGACAGCTCGCCACCTTC
CARLGQLATF
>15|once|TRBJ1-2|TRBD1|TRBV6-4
TGTGCCAGCAGCCCGGGACAGGGGGCCTACTATGGCTACACCTTC
CASSPGQGAYYGYTF
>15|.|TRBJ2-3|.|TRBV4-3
TGCGCCAGCAGCCATTCGGGCAGGGCCACAGATACGCAGTATTTT
CASSHSGRATDTQYF
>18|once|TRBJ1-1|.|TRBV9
TGTGCCAGCAGCGTAGGTCCCCTTCCAGGAGGGCGAGGCACTGAAGCTTTCTTT
CASSVGPLPGGRGTEAFF
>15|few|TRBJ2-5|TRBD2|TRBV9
TGTGCCAGCAGCGTACATCCCGGCGGGGGGGAGACCCAGTACTTC
CASSVHPGGGETQYF